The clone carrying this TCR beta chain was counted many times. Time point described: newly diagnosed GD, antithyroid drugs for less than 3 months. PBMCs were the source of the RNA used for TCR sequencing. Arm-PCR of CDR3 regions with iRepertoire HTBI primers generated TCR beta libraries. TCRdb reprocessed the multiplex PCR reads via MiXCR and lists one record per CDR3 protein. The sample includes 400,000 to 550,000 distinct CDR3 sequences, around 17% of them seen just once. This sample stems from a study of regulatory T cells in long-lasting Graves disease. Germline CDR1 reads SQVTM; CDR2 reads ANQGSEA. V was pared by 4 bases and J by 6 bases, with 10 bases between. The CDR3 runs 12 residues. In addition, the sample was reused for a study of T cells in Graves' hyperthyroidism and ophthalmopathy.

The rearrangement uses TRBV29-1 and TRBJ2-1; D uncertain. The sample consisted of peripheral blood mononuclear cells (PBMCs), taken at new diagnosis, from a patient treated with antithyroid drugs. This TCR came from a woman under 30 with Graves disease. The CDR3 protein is CSVVVALNEQFF. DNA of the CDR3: TGCAGCGTTGTAGTGGCCCTCAATGAGCAGTTCTTC.